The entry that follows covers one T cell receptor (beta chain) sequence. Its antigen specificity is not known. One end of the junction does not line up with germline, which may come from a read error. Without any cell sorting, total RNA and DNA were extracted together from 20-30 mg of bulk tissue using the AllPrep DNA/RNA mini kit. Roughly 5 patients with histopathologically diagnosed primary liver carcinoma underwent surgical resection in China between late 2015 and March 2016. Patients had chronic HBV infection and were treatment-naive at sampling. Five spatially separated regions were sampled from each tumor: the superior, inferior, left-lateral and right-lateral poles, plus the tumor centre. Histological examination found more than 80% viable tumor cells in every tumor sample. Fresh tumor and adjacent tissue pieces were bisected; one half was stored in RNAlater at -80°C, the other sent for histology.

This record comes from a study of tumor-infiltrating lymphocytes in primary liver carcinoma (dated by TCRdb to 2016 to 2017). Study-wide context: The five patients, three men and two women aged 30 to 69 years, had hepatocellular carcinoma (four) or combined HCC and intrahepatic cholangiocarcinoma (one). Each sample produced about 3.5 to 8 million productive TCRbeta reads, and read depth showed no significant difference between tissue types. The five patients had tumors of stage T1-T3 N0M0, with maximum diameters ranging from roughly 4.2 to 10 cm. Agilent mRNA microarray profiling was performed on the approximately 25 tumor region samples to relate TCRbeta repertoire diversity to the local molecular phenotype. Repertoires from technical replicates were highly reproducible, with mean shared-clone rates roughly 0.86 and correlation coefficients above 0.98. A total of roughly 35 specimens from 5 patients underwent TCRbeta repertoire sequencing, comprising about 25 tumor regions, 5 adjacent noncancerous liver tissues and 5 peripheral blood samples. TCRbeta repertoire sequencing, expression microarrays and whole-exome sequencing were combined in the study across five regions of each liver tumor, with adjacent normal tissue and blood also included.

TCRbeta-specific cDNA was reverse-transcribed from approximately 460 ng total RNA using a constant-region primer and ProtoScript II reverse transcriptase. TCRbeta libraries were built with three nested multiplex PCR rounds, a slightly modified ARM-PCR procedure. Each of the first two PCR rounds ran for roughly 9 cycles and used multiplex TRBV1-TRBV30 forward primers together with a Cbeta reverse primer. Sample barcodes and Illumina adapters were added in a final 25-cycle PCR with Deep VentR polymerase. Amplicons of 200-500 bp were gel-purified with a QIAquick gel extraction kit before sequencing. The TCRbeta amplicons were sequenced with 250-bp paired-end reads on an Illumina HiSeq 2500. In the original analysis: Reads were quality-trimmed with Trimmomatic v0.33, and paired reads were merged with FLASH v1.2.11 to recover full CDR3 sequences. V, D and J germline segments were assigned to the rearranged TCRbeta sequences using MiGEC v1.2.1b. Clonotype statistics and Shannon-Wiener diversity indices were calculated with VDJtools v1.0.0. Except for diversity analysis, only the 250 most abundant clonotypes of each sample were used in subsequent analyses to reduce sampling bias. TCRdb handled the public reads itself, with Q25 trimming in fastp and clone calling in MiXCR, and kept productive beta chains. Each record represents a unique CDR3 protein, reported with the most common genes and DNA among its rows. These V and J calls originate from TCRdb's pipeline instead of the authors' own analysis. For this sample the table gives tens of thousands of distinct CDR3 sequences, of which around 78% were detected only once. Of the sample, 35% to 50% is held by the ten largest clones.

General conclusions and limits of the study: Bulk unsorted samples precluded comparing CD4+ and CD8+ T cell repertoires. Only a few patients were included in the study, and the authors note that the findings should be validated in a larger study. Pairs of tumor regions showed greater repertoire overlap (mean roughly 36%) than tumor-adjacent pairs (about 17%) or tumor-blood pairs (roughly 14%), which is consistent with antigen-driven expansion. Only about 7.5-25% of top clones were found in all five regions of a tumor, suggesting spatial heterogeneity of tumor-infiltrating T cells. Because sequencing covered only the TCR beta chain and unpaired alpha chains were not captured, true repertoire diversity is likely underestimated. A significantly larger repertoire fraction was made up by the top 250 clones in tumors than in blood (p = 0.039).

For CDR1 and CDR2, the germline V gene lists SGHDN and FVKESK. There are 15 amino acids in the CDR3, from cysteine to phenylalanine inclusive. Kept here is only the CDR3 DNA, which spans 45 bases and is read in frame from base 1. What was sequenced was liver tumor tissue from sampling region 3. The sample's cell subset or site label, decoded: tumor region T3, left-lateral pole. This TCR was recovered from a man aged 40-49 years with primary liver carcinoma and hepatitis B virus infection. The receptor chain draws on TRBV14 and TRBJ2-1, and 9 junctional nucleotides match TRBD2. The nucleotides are TGTGCCAGCAGCGAGTTCCTAGCGGGAAACAATGAGCAGTCCTTC. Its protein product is CASSEFLAGNNEQSF.